Listed below are T cell receptor beta chains from one sample, sequenced in a study of control samples from healthy donors and cancer patients. Method: immunoSEQ multiplex PCR; TCRdb's copy keeps in-frame clones and lacks some. The sample contains some 220,000 clones, just under 95% of which appear only once. Sequencing was performed on blood. Receptor source: a man aged 45-60 years in good health. CDR3s include the opening cysteine and the closing phenylalanine or tryptophan. A D gene is named only where the DNA matches it firmly. Size tells how often a clone was seen (once, few, many) or the class of an expanded clone, and some rows leave it out.

j_call cdr3_length d_call clone_size v_call cdr3_aa cdr3_nt
TRBJ2-1 15 - - TRBV28 CASSQVGGSYNEQFF TGTGCCAGCAGCCAAGTCGGGGGCTCCTACAATGAGCAGTTCTTC
TRBJ2-5 19 TRBD2 - TRBV6-1 CASSEFGLGLAGGQETQYF TGTGCCAGCAGTGAATTTGGGCTGGGACTAGCGGGGGGCCAAGAGACCCAGTACTTC
TRBJ2-3 17 - - TRBV5-1 CASSFHPQGTSTDTQYF TGCGCCAGCAGCTTTCACCCACAGGGAACAAGCACAGATACGCAGTATTTT
TRBJ1-3 16 - - TRBV5-4 CASSSGTPGSGNTIYF TGTGCCAGCAGCTCCGGGACCCCTGGCTCTGGAAACACCATATATTTT
TRBJ1-1 14 TRBD1 - TRBV5-1 CASSQDRVNTEAFF TGCGCCAGCAGCCAAGACAGGGTGAACACTGAAGCTTTCTTT
TRBJ2-3 17 TRBD1 - TRBV20-1 CSASPLPGQGVTDTQYF TGCAGTGCTAGTCCGCTCCCGGGACAGGGAGTCACAGATACGCAGTATTTT
TRBJ2-2 16 TRBD2 - TRBV5-1 CASSLGLVGGVVELFF TGCGCCAGCAGCCTGGGACTAGTGGGGGGAGTTGTGGAGCTGTTTTTT
TRBJ2-3 18 - - TRBV13 CASSFLPGGGGNADTQYF TGTGCCAGCAGCTTCCTCCCCGGGGGAGGGGGCAACGCAGATACGCAGTATTTT
TRBJ2-2 15 - few TRBV11-2 CASSLLALNTGELFF TGTGCCAGCAGCTTACTAGCACTGAACACCGGGGAGCTGTTTTTT
TRBJ2-1 16 TRBD2 - TRBV11-2 CASSLGSGGASNEQFF TGTGCCAGCAGCTTAGGTAGCGGGGGGGCCTCGAATGAGCAGTTCTTC
TRBJ2-1 14 - - TRBV24-1 CATSGVSSYNEQFF TGTGCCACCTCTGGCGTGAGCTCCTACAATGAGCAGTTCTTC
TRBJ2-3 16 TRBD2 - TRBV5-1 CASSFIGGGITDTQYF TGCGCCAGCAGCTTCATCGGCGGGGGGATCACAGATACGCAGTATTTT
TRBJ1-2 13 - - TRBV28 CASSLKGGLGYTF TGTGCCAGCAGTTTAAAGGGGGGGCTCGGCTACACCTTC
TRBJ1-2 13 - - TRBV9 CASSQTGKYGYTF TGTGCCAGCAGCCAAACAGGGAAATATGGCTACACCTTC
TRBJ1-5 14 - - TRBV18 CASSPPGGDQPQHF TGTGCCAGCTCACCACCGGGAGGGGATCAGCCCCAGCATTTT
TRBJ1-3 14 - - TRBV30 CAWSAGGTGNTIYF TGTGCCTGGAGCGCCGGGGGAACCGGAAACACCATATATTTT
TRBJ1-5 15 - - TRBV5-1 CASSPDPNSNQPQHF TGCGCCAGCAGCCCAGACCCTAATAGCAATCAGCCCCAGCATTTT
TRBJ2-1 16 TRBD2 - TRBV6-1 CASSERAGGVYNEQFF TGTGCCAGCAGTGAAAGGGCGGGGGGGGTATACAATGAGCAGTTCTTC
TRBJ1-1 15 - - TRBV28 CASSLQTLMNTEAFF TGTGCCAGCAGTTTACAGACTCTCATGAACACTGAAGCTTTCTTT
TRBJ1-2 13 - - TRBV2 CASRYGASYGYTF TGTGCCAGCCGATATGGGGCCAGCTATGGCTACACCTTC
TRBJ1-1 14 - - TRBV19 CASSIGTLNTEAFF TGTGCCAGTAGTATAGGGACACTGAACACTGAAGCTTTCTTT
TRBJ2-2 13 - - TRBV12-3/TRBV12-4 CASSLTYTGELFF TGTGCCAGCAGTTTGACCTACACCGGGGAGCTGTTTTTT
TRBJ2-1 14 - - TRBV4-3 CASSQDEASNEQFF TGCGCCAGCAGCCAAGATGAGGCTTCAAATGAGCAGTTCTTC
TRBJ2-2 13 - - TRBV7-2 CASSLGGYGELFF TGTGCCAGCAGCCTTGGGGGGTACGGGGAGCTGTTTTTT
TRBJ1-1 13 - - TRBV5-5 CASSLDPWTEAFF TGTGCCAGCAGCTTGGATCCGTGGACTGAAGCTTTCTTT
TRBJ2-6 15 - - TRBV19 CASSRRTVGANVLTF TGTGCCAGTAGTAGACGGACAGTTGGGGCCAACGTCCTGACTTTC
TRBJ1-6 17 - - TRBV4-1 CASSQKRSQALNSPLHF TGCGCCAGCAGCCAAAAAAGGTCGCAGGCCCTTAATTCACCCCTCCACTTT
TRBJ1-2 15 TRBD1 - TRBV24-1 CATSDTGTARDGYTF TGTGCCACCAGTGACACTGGGACAGCCAGGGATGGCTACACCTTC
TRBJ1-6 16 - - TRBV7-2 CASSDSGTAYNSPLHF TGTGCCAGCAGCGATTCAGGGACGGCCTATAATTCACCCCTCCACTTT
TRBJ2-6 17 - - TRBV7-9 CASSALGAGLGANVLTF TGTGCCAGCAGCGCACTGGGGGCGGGGCTTGGGGCCAACGTCCTGACTTTC
TRBJ1-1 13 - - TRBV7-2 CASSLQGNTEAFF TGTGCCAGCAGCTTACAGGGAAACACTGAAGCTTTCTTT
TRBJ2-1 13 TRBD1 - TRBV5-1 CASSLPGGNEQFF TGCGCCAGCAGCTTGCCAGGGGGCAATGAGCAGTTCTTC
TRBJ2-3 12 - - TRBV7-8 CASSFVSPTQYF TGTGCCAGCAGCTTTGTTTCTCCTACGCAGTATTTT